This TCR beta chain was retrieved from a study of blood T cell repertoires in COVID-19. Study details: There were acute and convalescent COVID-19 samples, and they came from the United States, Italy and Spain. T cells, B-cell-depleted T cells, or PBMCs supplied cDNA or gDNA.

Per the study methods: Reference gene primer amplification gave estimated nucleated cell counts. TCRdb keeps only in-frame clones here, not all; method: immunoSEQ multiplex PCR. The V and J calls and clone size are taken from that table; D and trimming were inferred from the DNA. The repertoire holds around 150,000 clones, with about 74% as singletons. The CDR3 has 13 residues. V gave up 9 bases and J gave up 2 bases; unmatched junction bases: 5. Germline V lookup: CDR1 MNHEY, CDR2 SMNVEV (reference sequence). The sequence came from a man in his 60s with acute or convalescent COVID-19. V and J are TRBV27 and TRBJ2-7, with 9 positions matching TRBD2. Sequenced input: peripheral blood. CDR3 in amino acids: CASRGLAPYEQYF. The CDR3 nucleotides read TGTGCCAGTAGGGGACTAGCTCCCTACGAGCAGTACTTC.